The TCR beta chain under discussion was sequenced for a study of response to subunit inactivated influenza vaccine (dated by TCRdb to between 2018 and 2020). With regard to the full study: Deep quantitative profiling of the T cell receptor repertoire was used in the study to follow responses to a trivalent subunit inactivated influenza vaccine.

The paper's findings and limits, for the study overall: The authors suggested that each seasonal influenza vaccination may recruit only a limited number of new T cells.

Receptor libraries were prepared by RT-PCR. Instrument on record: Illumina HiSeq 2500. TCRdb's own reprocessing of the public reads used fastp at Q25 and MiXCR and kept productive beta chains. Rows with a matching CDR3 protein are joined into one entry that keeps the most common DNA and genes. For this sample the table gives 500,000 to 750,000 distinct CDR3 sequences, of which 14% were detected only once. The top ten constitute around 10% of the sample. A remark on this clonotype: Its antigen is unknown. Nothing much larger sits one base from this clone, and base qualities are not available.

The source was PBMCs from blood, collected 11 to 12 days after vaccination. This TCR derives from a man aged 50 to 60 who received an inactivated influenza vaccine. Donor details come from another sample of the same person, matched by shared clones.

The bases read TGCAGCGTTGGACACGGGAGGGACATTCAGTACTTC. This encodes CSVGHGRDIQYF. The rearranged segments are TRBV29-1 and TRBJ2-4; the junction holds 8 bases that match TRBD2. Counted from cysteine to phenylalanine, this CDR3 has 12 amino acids. Only the CDR3 region is kept as DNA, spanning 36 bases read in frame from base 1. Ends trimmed: V by 4 bases, J by 8 bases; bases unmatched to a gene: 4. The germline V gene yields SQVTM for CDR1 and ANQGSEA for CDR2.